This T cell receptor (beta chain) derives from a study of breast tumors, draining lymph nodes, adjacent tissues. The germline V gene has CDR1 SGHAT and CDR2 FQNNGV. This CDR3 contains 19 residues. V was pared by 1 base and J by 4 bases, with 11 bases of the junction left unmatched. TCRdb analysed the multiplex PCR reads with MiXCR anew, one entry per CDR3 protein. The top ten clones hold 15% to 20% of a sample with about 63,000 distinct CDR3 sequences, approximately 57% of them seen once. V and J are TRBV11-2 and TRBJ2-7; 15 bases align to TRBD2. The receptor comes from a female donor with breast cancer. Some clones in this sample may be carry-over from other donors' samples. Sequencing was carried out using breast tumor tissue. The CDR3 nucleotides are TGTGCCAGCAGCTTAGTAGGGGGACTAGCGGGAGGTATTAGGTACGAGCAGTACTTC. Protein sequence: CASSLVGGLAGGIRYEQYF.